The rows below give T cell receptor beta chains drawn from one sample of a study of blood T cell repertoires in COVID-19. Assay used: immunoSEQ multiplex PCR; TCRdb lists only in-frame clones, some missing. The sample includes under 250,000 clones, 89% seen only once; the top ten take 6.5%. Sequenced: peripheral blood. These receptors came from a man aged 60 to 69 who had recovered from COVID-19. The conserved cysteine and the conserved F or W are not part of the CDR3 here.

v_call: TRBV5-1; j_call: TRBJ2-7; cdr3_aa: ASSRGTSGASSYEQY
v_call: TRBV19; j_call: TRBJ1-6; cdr3_aa: ASSRVDSPLH
v_call: TRBV9; j_call: TRBJ2-3; cdr3_aa: ASSPDYGDTQY
v_call: TRBV6-2/TRBV6-3; j_call: TRBJ1-6; cdr3_aa: ASSSLRTGFSPLH
v_call: TRBV19; j_call: TRBJ1-5; cdr3_aa: ASSIVTLDQPQH
v_call: TRBV5-4; j_call: TRBJ2-3; cdr3_aa: ASSFGTSSSDTQY
v_call: TRBV18; j_call: TRBJ2-3; cdr3_aa: ASSWGQGALVGTDTQY
v_call: TRBV5-4; j_call: TRBJ1-5; cdr3_aa: ASSLGGVQPQH
v_call: TRBV7-9; j_call: TRBJ1-3; cdr3_aa: ASSLEGQLHSGNTIY
v_call: TRBV5-1; j_call: TRBJ2-1; cdr3_aa: ASSLATAGGGNEQF
v_call: TRBV19; j_call: TRBJ2-2; cdr3_aa: ASSIALGLAGKGELF
v_call: TRBV13; j_call: TRBJ1-1; cdr3_aa: ASSQWDRGLEAF
v_call: TRBV21-1; j_call: TRBJ1-6; cdr3_aa: ASSPRTGFSYNSPLH
v_call: TRBV19; j_call: TRBJ2-6; cdr3_aa: ASSIEGAWGANVLT
v_call: TRBV7-3; j_call: TRBJ1-1; cdr3_aa: ASSPISGNTEAF
v_call: TRBV19; j_call: TRBJ2-6; cdr3_aa: ASSTGPGANVLT
v_call: TRBV6-2/TRBV6-3; j_call: TRBJ1-2; cdr3_aa: ASSYYTTSYGYT
v_call: TRBV9; j_call: TRBJ1-3; cdr3_aa: ASSPTGVSGNTIY
v_call: TRBV4-3; j_call: TRBJ2-1; cdr3_aa: ASSPEGLVSYNEQF
v_call: TRBV7-2; j_call: TRBJ1-2; cdr3_aa: ASSAHPNSLYGYT
v_call: TRBV7-3; j_call: TRBJ2-6; cdr3_aa: ASSPLSSGYSLANVLT
v_call: TRBV5-8; j_call: TRBJ2-7; cdr3_aa: ASSPPTSVGNYEQY
v_call: TRBV5-4; j_call: TRBJ1-2; cdr3_aa: ASSSGTATGYGYT
v_call: TRBV5-6; j_call: TRBJ1-1; cdr3_aa: ASSSGGVWTEAF
v_call: TRBV28; j_call: TRBJ2-1; cdr3_aa: ASSLTGGSF
v_call: TRBV4-1; j_call: TRBJ1-5; cdr3_aa: ASSTGAGTNQPQH
v_call: TRBV6-2/TRBV6-3; j_call: TRBJ2-7; cdr3_aa: ASRRDTYYEQY
v_call: TRBV10-3; j_call: TRBJ1-1; cdr3_aa: AITGTQNTEAF
v_call: TRBV4-3; j_call: TRBJ2-6; cdr3_aa: ASSRNRLAGASGANVLT
v_call: TRBV6-5; j_call: TRBJ1-4; cdr3_aa: ASSYRTGGRYEKLF
v_call: TRBV5-4; j_call: TRBJ2-1; cdr3_aa: ASSPDSAGAYNEQF
v_call: TRBV14; j_call: TRBJ2-5; cdr3_aa: ASSQVAGLETQY
v_call: TRBV5-6; j_call: TRBJ2-7; cdr3_aa: ASSLRGREQY
v_call: TRBV7-2; j_call: TRBJ2-1; cdr3_aa: ASSQPGLEKSAEQF
v_call: TRBV7-3; j_call: TRBJ2-1; cdr3_aa: ASSLPGQGALRF
v_call: TRBV2; j_call: TRBJ2-1; cdr3_aa: ASREGAGGSSYNEQF
v_call: TRBV14; j_call: TRBJ2-3; cdr3_aa: ASSQDWGRADTQY
v_call: TRBV5-1; j_call: TRBJ2-5; cdr3_aa: ASSSGVAGMVETQY
v_call: TRBV5-6; j_call: TRBJ1-3; cdr3_aa: ASSSTGEAGNTIY
v_call: TRBV27; j_call: TRBJ1-5; cdr3_aa: ASSLYGTGGSNQPQH
v_call: TRBV5-4; j_call: TRBJ2-5; cdr3_aa: ASSSTLLAGGPGETQY
v_call: TRBV19; j_call: TRBJ2-5; cdr3_aa: ASSRTSGRQEETQY
v_call: TRBV6-4; j_call: TRBJ2-5; cdr3_aa: ASSDQRGETQY
v_call: TRBV6-5; j_call: TRBJ1-2; cdr3_aa: ASRAGTGGGYT
v_call: TRBV19; j_call: TRBJ2-6; cdr3_aa: ASRPSGSLAGANVLT
v_call: TRBV18; j_call: TRBJ2-7; cdr3_aa: ASSTTGTYEQY
v_call: TRBV5-1; j_call: TRBJ1-2; cdr3_aa: ASSGSTGSYGYT
v_call: TRBV12-2; j_call: TRBJ1-2; cdr3_aa: ASRWGYRERNYGYT
v_call: TRBV27; j_call: TRBJ2-7; cdr3_aa: ASSARLAGAGEQY
v_call: TRBV18; j_call: TRBJ1-2; cdr3_aa: ASSSNEGGGYT
v_call: TRBV5-1; j_call: TRBJ2-2; cdr3_aa: ASSLGAGPNTGELF
v_call: TRBV18; j_call: TRBJ2-3; cdr3_aa: ASSPQGPDTQY
v_call: TRBV19; j_call: TRBJ1-4; cdr3_aa: ASSSDRATNEKLF
v_call: TRBV19; j_call: TRBJ1-6; cdr3_aa: ASSIRGPDNSPLH